The 11 T cell receptor beta chains below all came from one sample that was sequenced in a study of T cells expressing NK-cell markers. TCRdb reanalyzed the 5' RACE reads, giving one entry per CDR3 protein sequence and no DNA. Recorded for this sample: 500,000 or so distinct CDR3 sequences. Sequenced input: blood T cells: a sorted CD56 or NKG2C T cell subset, CD4+ or CD8+ T cells, or bulk PBMC T cells (not recorded which). These receptors came from a man aged 18 to 30 in good health.

The rearrangement joins TRBV5-1 to TRBJ2-2; the TCRdb D gene call, TRBD1, has no DNA to confirm it. There are 17 residues in the CDR3. The V gene's germline CDR1 is SGHRS and CDR2 YFSETQ. The CDR3: CASSLVQGAMVTGELFF.

The gene calls are TRBV3-1 and TRBJ2-2; absent DNA, TCRdb's TRBD1 call cannot be checked. CDR1 and CDR2 from the germline V gene are LGHDT and YNNKEL (reference sequence). This CDR3 spans 15 amino acids. CDR3 region: CASTMSGGVTGELFF.

The chain carries TRBV9 and TRBJ1-2. Germline CDR1 and CDR2: SGDLS and YYNGEE. This CDR3 has 15 residues. The CDR3 loop is CASSVEGVGGIGYTF. Full variable domain (remainder filled in from reference TRBV9 and TRBJ1-2): DSGVTQTPKHLITATGQRVTLRCSPRSGDLSVYWYQQSLDQGLQFLIQYYNGEERAKGNILERFSAQQFPDLHSELNLSSLELGDSALYFCASSVEGVGGIGYTFGSGTRLTVV.

V and J are TRBV7-9 and TRBJ1-5; TCRdb's D call, TRBD1, is unchecked because there is no DNA. CDR1 is SEHNR and CDR2 is FQNEAQ in the germline V gene (reference sequence). The CDR3 extends over 14 amino acids. The CDR3 region is CASSLGDANQPQHF.

The V and J genes are TRBV20-1 and TRBJ2-1; the TCRdb D gene call, TRBD2, has no DNA to confirm it. Germline CDR1 is DFQATT and CDR2 is SNEGSKA (reference sequence). The CDR3 extends over 20 amino acids. CDR3 sequence reads: CSASSLPRGSGLTSYNEQFF.

The CDR3 spells CSVEWTSGINEQFF. V is TRBV29-1 and J is TRBJ2-1; the TRBD2 assignment by TCRdb is unverifiable without DNA. This CDR3 has 14 amino acids. Germline CDR1 SQVTM, CDR2 ANQGSEA.

The chain recombines TRBV29-1 with TRBJ2-3; absent DNA, TCRdb's TRBD1 call cannot be checked. This CDR3 has 14 residues. Germline assignment: CDR1 SQVTM and CDR2 ANQGSEA. The CDR3 sequence: CSVADRGNTDTQYF.

This chain connects TRBV29-1 to TRBJ2-1; TCRdb reports TRBD1, a call that lacks DNA to check it against. The CDR3 extends over 16 amino acids. Germline V gene sequence: CDR1 SQVTM, CDR2 ANQGSEA. The CDR3 region is CSVTGGWTSAYNEQFF.

This chain joins TRBV4-1 and TRBJ2-3; the TCRdb D gene call, TRBD2, has no DNA to confirm it. The CDR3 extends over 17 amino acids. The germline V gene has CDR1 MGHRA and CDR2 YSYEKL. Here the CDR3 reads CASSQLTSGSLTDTQYF.

This chain uses TRBV29-1 with TRBJ2-5. The CDR3 runs to 14 residues. CDR1 and CDR2 (germline): SQVTM, ANQGSEA. The CDR3 region is CSVRRQTQQETQYF. The complete variable domain, with remaining parts taken from reference TRBV29-1 and TRBJ2-5, reads SAVISQKPSRDICQRGTSLTIQCQVDSQVTMMFWYRQQPGQSLTLIATANQGSEATYESGFVIDKFPISRPNLTFSTLTVSNMSPEDSSIYLCSVRRQTQQETQYFGPGTRLLVL.

This chain's CDR3 is CASSHKRPRADTQYF. The rearrangement joins TRBV19 to TRBJ2-3; the D call from TCRdb, TRBD1, cannot be confirmed without DNA. The CDR3 length is 15 residues. CDR1 LNHDA and CDR2 SQIVND come from the germline V gene (reference sequence).